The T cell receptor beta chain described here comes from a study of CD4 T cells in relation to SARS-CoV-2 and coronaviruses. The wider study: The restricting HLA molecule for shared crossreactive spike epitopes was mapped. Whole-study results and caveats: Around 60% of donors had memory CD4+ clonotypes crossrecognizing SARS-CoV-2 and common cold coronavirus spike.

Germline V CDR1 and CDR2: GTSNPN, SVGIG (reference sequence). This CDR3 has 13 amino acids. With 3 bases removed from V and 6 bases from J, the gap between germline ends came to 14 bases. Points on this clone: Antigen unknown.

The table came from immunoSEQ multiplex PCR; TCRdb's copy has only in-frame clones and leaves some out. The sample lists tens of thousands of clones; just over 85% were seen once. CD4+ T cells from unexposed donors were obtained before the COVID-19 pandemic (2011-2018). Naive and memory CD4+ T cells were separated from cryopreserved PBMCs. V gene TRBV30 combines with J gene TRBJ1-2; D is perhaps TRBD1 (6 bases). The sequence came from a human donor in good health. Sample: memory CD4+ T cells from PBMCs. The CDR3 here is CAWSDEGVHGYTF. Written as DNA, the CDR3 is TGTGCCTGGAGCGATGAGGGGGTGCATGGCTACACCTTC.